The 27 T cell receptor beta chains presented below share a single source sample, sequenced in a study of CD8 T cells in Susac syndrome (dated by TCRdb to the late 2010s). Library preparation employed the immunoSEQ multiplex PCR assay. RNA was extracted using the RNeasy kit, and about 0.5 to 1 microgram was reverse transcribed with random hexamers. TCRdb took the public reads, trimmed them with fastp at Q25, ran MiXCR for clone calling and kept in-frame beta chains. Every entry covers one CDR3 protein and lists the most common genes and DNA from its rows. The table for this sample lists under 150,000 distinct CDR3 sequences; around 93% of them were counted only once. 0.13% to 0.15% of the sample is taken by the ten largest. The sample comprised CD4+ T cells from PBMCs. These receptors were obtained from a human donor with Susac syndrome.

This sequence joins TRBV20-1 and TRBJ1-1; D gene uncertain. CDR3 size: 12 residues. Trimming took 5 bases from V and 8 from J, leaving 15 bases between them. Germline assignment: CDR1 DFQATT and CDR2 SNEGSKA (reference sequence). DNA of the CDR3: TGCAGTGCTGGATCCCGTCGGTCGGAAGCTTTCTTT. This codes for CSAGSRRSEAFF.

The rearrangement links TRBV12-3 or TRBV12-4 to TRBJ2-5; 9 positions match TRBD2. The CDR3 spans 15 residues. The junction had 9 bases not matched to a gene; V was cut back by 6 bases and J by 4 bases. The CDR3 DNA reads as TGTGCCAGCAGACCCCGGGCTAGCGGGATAGAGACCCAGTACTTC. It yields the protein CASRPRASGIETQYF.

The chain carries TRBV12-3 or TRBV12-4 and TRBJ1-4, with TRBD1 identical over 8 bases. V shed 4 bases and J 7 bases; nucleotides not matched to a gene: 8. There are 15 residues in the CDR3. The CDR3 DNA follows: TGTGCCAGCAGTTGGGGACAGGCAGGCACTGAAAAACTGTTTTTT. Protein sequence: CASSWGQAGTEKLFF.

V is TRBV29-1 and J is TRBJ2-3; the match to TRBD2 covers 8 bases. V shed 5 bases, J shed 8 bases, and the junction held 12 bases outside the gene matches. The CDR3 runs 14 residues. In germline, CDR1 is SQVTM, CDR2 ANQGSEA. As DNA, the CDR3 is TGCAGCGTTCGGCAGCGGGGGCCCGGAGGTACGCAGTATTTT. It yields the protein CSVRQRGPGGTQYF.

The CDR3 sequence is CASSERPNTEAFF. CDR3 sequence (DNA): TGTGCCAGCAGTGAGAGGCCGAACACTGAAGCTTTCTTT. J is TRBJ1-1 and V is TRBV6-1; no reliable D call. The CDR3 length is 13 residues. CDR1 and CDR2 from the germline V gene are MNHNS and SASEGT. Trimming took 3 bases from V and 1 from J, leaving 6 bases between them.

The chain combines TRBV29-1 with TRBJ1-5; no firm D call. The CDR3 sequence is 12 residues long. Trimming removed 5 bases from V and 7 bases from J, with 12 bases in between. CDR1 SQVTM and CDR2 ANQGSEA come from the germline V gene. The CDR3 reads CSVRIGSQPQHF. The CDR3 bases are TGCAGCGTTAGGATCGGATCCCAGCCCCAGCATTTT.

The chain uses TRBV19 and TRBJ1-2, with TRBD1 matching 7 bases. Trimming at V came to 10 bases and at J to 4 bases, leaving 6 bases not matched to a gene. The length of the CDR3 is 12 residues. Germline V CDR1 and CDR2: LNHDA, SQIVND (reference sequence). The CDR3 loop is CAIRDRVYGYTF. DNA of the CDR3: TGTGCCATCCGGGACAGAGTCTATGGCTACACCTTC.

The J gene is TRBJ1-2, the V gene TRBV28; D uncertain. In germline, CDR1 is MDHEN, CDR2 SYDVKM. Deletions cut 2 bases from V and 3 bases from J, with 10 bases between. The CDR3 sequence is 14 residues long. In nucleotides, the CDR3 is TGTGCCAGCAGTTTAAGCGGACCCCACTATGGCTACACCTTC. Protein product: CASSLSGPHYGYTF.

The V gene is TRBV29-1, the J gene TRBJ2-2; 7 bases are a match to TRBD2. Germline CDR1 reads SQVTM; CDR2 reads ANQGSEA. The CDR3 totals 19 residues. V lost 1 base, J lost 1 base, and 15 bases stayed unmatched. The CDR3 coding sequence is TGCAGCGTTGAAGGTTCTATTGAAGGAGCGGGGCAGAACACCGGGGAGCTGTTTTTT. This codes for CSVEGSIEGAGQNTGELFF.

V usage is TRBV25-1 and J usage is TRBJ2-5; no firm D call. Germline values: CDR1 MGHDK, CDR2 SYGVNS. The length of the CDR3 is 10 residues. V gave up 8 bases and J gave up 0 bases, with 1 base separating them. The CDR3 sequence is CASHQETQYF. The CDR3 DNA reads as TGTGCCAGCCACCAAGAGACCCAGTACTTC.

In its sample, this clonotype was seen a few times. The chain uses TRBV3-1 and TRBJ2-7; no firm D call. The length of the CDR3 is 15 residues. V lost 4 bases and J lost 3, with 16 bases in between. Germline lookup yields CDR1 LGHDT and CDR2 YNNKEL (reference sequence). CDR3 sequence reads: CASSPRLVGLYEQYF. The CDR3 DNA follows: TGTGCCAGCAGCCCTAGGTTAGTAGGCCTCTACGAGCAGTACTTC.

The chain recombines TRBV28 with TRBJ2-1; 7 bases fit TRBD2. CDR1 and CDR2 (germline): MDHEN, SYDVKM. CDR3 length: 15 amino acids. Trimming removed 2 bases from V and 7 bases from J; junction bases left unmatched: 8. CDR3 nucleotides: TGTGCCAGCAGTTTAGGCGGGGGAATGTGGAATGAGCAGTTCTTC. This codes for CASSLGGGMWNEQFF.

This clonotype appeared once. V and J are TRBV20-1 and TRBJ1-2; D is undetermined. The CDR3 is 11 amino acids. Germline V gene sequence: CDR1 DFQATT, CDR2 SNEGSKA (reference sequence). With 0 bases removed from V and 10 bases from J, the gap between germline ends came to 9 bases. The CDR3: CSARDPPVYTF. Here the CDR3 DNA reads TGCAGTGCTAGAGATCCCCCCGTCTACACCTTC.

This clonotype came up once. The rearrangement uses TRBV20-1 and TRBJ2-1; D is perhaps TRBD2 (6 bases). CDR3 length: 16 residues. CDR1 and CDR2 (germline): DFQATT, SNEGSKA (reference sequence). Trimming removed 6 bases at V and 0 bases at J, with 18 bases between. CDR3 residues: CSATLGLSSSYNEQFF. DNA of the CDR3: TGCAGTGCCACCCTTGGACTAAGTTCCTCCTACAATGAGCAGTTCTTC.

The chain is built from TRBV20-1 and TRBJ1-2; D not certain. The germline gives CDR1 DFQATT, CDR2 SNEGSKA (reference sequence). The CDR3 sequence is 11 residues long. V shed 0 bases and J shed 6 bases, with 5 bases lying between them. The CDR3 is CSARDVDGYTF. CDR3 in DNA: TGCAGTGCTAGAGATGTGGATGGCTACACCTTC.

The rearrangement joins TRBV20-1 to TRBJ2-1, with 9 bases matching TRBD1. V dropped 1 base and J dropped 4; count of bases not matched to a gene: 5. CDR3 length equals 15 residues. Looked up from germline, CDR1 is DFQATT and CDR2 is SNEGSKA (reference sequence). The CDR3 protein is CSARATGGSYNEQFF. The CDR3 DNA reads TGCAGTGCTAGAGCTACAGGGGGCTCGTACAATGAGCAGTTCTTC.

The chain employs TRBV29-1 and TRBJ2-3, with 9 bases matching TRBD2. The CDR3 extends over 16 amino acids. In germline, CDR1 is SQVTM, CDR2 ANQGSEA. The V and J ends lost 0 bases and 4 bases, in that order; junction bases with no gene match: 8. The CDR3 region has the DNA TGCAGCGTTGAAGATCGGTATAGCGGGAGTTCAGATACGCAGTATTTT. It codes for CSVEDRYSGSSDTQYF.

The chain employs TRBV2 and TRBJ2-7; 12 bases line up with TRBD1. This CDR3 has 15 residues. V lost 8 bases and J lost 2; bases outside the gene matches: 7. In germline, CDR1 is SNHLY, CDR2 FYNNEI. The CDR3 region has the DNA TGTGCCAGCGCGGGGACAGGGGGCTGGACCTACGAGCAGTACTTC. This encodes CASAGTGGWTYEQYF.

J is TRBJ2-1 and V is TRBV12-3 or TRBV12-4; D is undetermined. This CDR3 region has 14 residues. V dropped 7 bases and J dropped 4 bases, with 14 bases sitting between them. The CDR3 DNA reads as TGTGCCAGCACCCCCCAGCGTCGGTACAATGAGCAGTTCTTC. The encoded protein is CASTPQRRYNEQFF.

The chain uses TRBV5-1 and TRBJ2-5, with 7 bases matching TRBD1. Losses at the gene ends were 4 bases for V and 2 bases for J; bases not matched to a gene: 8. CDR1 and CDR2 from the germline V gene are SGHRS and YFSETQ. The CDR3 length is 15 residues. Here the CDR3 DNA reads TGCGCCAGCAGCAAGAAGACAGGGACGCAAGAGACCCAGTACTTC. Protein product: CASSKKTGTQETQYF.

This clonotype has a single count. CDR3 sequence (DNA): TGTGCTAGTGGTCCCCCGGGGCGGAGCTCCTACGAGCAGTACTTC. This codes for CASGPPGRSSYEQYF. J is TRBJ2-7 and V is TRBV12-5; either TRBD1 or TRBD2 may fit D (5 bases each). The V and J ends lost 5 bases and 0 bases respectively, with 14 bases between them. CDR3 size: 15 residues. Germline V gives CDR1 LGHNT, CDR2 FRNRAP.

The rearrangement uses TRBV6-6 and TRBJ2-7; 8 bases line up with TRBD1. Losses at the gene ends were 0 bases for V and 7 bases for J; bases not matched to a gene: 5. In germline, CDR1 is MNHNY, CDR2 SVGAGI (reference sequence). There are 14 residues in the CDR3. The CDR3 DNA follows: TGTGCCAGCAGTTACTCGACAGGGGTCAGGGAGCAGTACTTC. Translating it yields CASSYSTGVREQYF.

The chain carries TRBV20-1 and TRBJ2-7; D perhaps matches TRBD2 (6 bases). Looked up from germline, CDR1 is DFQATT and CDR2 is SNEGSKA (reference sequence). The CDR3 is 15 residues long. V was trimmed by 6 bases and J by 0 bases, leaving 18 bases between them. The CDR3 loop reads CSAYGTPRSSYEQYF. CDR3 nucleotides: TGCAGTGCCTACGGGACTCCGAGGAGCTCCTACGAGCAGTACTTC.

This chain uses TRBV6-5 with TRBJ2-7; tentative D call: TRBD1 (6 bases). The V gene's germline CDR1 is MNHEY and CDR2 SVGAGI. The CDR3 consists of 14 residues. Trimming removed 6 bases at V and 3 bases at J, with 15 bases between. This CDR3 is CASREAGVGYEQYF. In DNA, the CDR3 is TGTGCCAGCAGGGAAGCAGGGGTCGGCTACGAGCAGTACTTC.

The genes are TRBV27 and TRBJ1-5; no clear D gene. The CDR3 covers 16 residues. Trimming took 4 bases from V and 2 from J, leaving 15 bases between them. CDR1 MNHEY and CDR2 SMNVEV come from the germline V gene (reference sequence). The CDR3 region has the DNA TGTGCCAGCAGTTCTACGACCGGGCATGGCAATCAGCCCCAGCATTTT. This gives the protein CASSSTTGHGNQPQHF.

The CDR3 region has the DNA TGTGCCTGGAGTGTTGATAGACAGGGGCGCTCACCCCTCCACTTT. Amino acid sequence: CAWSVDRQGRSPLHF. The chain uses TRBV30 and TRBJ1-6, with TRBD1 matching over 8 bases. With 0 bases clipped from V and 10 bases from J, the junction kept 8 bases outside the gene matches. The CDR3 length is 15 residues. CDR1 GTSNPN and CDR2 SVGIG come from the germline V gene (reference sequence).

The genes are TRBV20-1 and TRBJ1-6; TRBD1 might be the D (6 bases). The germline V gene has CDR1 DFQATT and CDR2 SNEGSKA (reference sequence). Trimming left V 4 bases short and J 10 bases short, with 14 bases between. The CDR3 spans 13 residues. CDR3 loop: CSATQGRGSPLHF. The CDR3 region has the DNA TGCAGTGCTACACAGGGACGGGGATCACCCCTCCACTTT.